This TCR beta chain was sequenced during a study of blood T cell repertoires in COVID-19. The wider study: The United States, Italy and Spain provided the acute and convalescent COVID-19 samples.

Here immunoSEQ multiplex PCR was the method, and the copy in TCRdb shows in-frame clones only, minus some. The profile covers around 130,000 clones, with approximately 90% appearing a single time and 15% to 20% taken by the ten largest. Germline values: CDR1 SGHRS, CDR2 YFSETQ. Trimming left V 5 bases short and J 0 bases short, with 12 bases between. The CDR3 totals 15 residues. Specimen: peripheral blood. The chain is built from TRBV5-1 and TRBJ2-1; possibly TRBD2 for D (6 bases). The receptor comes from a man over 45 with active or convalescent COVID-19. CDR3 in DNA: TGCGCCAGCAGAACTAGCAAAAGCTCCTACAATGAGCAGTTCTTC. Encoded protein: CASRTSKSSYNEQFF.